These 17 T cell receptor beta chains came from one sample sequenced in a study of blood T cells in healthy people across ages. Sample-barcoded 5' priming and a J-beta primer mix drove a second PCR of roughly 6 to 12 cycles. TCRdb used MiXCR to reprocess the 5' RACE reads, holding one entry per CDR3 protein. The sample carries roughly 680,000 distinct CDR3 sequences, over 40% recorded once. Input material: blood. The receptor source for this set is a woman of 80 years or more in good health.

This clonotype was observed a single time. For the CDR3, the DNA is TGCGCCAGCAGCCTTAGCGGGGGGGCTAATGAGCAGTTCTTC. It codes for CASSLSGGANEQFF. The chain has TRBV4-3 and TRBJ2-1; TRBD2 matches at 11 bases. Germline assignment: CDR1 LGHNA and CDR2 YSLEER. This CDR3 is built from 14 residues. After removal of 4 bases from V and 7 bases from J, the junction contained 3 bases not matched to a gene.

The gene calls are TRBV6-6 and TRBJ1-1, with 8 nucleotides matching TRBD1. J was trimmed by 9 bases and V by 6 bases; bases with no gene match: 12. CDR3 length: 14 amino acids. From germline, CDR1 is MNHNY and CDR2 SVGAGI (reference sequence). CDR3 sequence: CASSPGQAPLKAFF. CDR3 bases: TGTGCCAGCAGCCCGGGACAGGCCCCGCTGAAAGCTTTCTTT.

This clonotype showed up many times. The chain recombines TRBV7-3 with TRBJ2-1; D is undetermined. V was trimmed by 5 bases and J by 3 bases, leaving 8 bases between them. CDR1 SGHTA and CDR2 FQGTGA come from the germline V gene. The CDR3 contains 13 residues. For the CDR3, the DNA is TGTGCCAGCAGCCAGCCTAACTACAATGAGCAGTTCTTC. Protein: CASSQPNYNEQFF.

Points on this clonotype: A single base separates this from a much larger clone, so it may be a read error. The CDR3 here is CASSLVLQETQFF. CDR3 DNA: TGTGCCAGCAGCCTAGTTCTCCAAGAGACCCAGTTCTTC. The chain employs TRBV7-2 and TRBJ2-1; no definite D call. Trimming removed 5 bases at V and 13 bases at J, with 18 bases between. Looked up from germline, CDR1 is SGHTA and CDR2 is FQGNSA. This CDR3 contains 13 residues.

This clonotype was detected many times. V gene TRBV5-1 combines with J gene TRBJ2-5; 10 nucleotides match TRBD2. The trim removed 0 bases at V and 4 bases at J, leaving 6 bases unmatched. The CDR3 has 16 residues. Germline assignment: CDR1 SGHRS and CDR2 YFSETQ. The chain's CDR3 is CASSLALAGVAETQYF. Written as DNA, the CDR3 is TGCGCCAGCAGCTTGGCGCTAGCGGGAGTTGCAGAGACCCAGTACTTC.

This clonotype was recorded a few times. The gene calls are TRBV20-1 and TRBJ2-7, with D possibly called TRBD1 or TRBD2 (5 bases each). V lost 4 bases to trimming and J lost 2 bases, with 15 bases between them. Looked up from germline, CDR1 is DFQATT and CDR2 is SNEGSKA (reference sequence). This CDR3 has 14 residues. The CDR3 region is CSATNMGVAYEQYF. For the CDR3, the DNA is TGCAGTGCTACCAACATGGGGGTAGCCTACGAGCAGTACTTC.

The chain is built from TRBV6-5 and TRBJ1-5; D is possibly TRBD1 (5 bases). The CDR3 is made up of 15 amino acids. Trimming pared 3 bases from V and 4 bases from J, leaving 13 bases between. Germline V gene data show CDR1 as MNHEY and CDR2 as SVGAGI. The CDR3 bases are TGTGCCAGCAGTTATTCCGGGACTTCAAATCAGCCCCAGCATTTT. This gives the protein CASSYSGTSNQPQHF.

This clonotype was recorded a few times. A much larger clone differs from this one at a single base, so this may be a read error. The chain recombines TRBV6-6 with TRBJ1-2; D call uncertain. Deletions cut 6 bases from V and 2 bases from J, with 13 bases between. This CDR3 contains 14 residues. Germline V gene lookup returns CDR1 MNHNY and CDR2 SVGAGI (reference sequence). CDR3 region: CASSARRENYGYTF. As DNA, the CDR3 is TGTGCCAGCAGCGCTAGACGGGAGAACTATGGCTACACCTTC.

This rearrangement joins TRBV4-2 to TRBJ2-5; TRBD2 aligns across 7 bases. This CDR3 has 17 amino acids. The ends lost 0 bases at V and 11 bases at J; junction bases unmatched: 18. CDR1 is LGHNA, CDR2 YNFKEQ, per germline. This CDR3 reads CASSQDLGGSLGNEQYF. The CDR3 DNA reads as TGTGCCAGCAGCCAAGATTTGGGCGGGAGCTTGGGGAATGAGCAGTACTTC.

Worth noting for this clonotype: A much larger clone differs from this one at a single base, so this may be a read error. The chain uses TRBV27 and TRBJ2-7; 8 nucleotides match TRBD2. CDR1 is MNHEY and CDR2 is SMNVEV in the germline V gene (reference sequence). This CDR3 comprises 13 residues. The CDR3 protein is CSSSQLTSGSQYF. In DNA form, the CDR3 reads TGTTCCAGCAGCCAACTCACTAGCGGTTCCCAGTACTTC.

This clonotype was seen many times. The chain joins TRBV12-3 or TRBV12-4 to TRBJ2-7; TRBD1 aligns across 7 bases. CDR3 length equals 14 residues. The junction had 9 bases not matched to a gene; V was cut back by 5 bases and J by 5 bases. The CDR3 DNA is TGTGCCAGCAGTAAAACGGGACAGTCGAACGAGCAGTACTTC. It specifies CASSKTGQSNEQYF.

This clonotype was recorded a few times. This chain joins TRBV7-2 and TRBJ1-6, with D possibly being TRBD1 (6 bases). This CDR3 contains 14 residues. Trimming pared 5 bases from V and 6 bases from J, leaving 11 bases between. Looked up from germline, CDR1 is SGHTA and CDR2 is FQGNSA. In DNA, the CDR3 is TGTGCCAGCAGCCCACAGGGTGGTAATTCACCCCTCCACTTT. Translated, it gives CASSPQGGNSPLHF.

Comment on this clonotype: A much larger clone differs by one base, so this may be a read error. This sequence joins TRBV12-3 or TRBV12-4 and TRBJ1-2; TRBD1 agrees at 9 bases. The V gene end was trimmed by 5 bases and the J gene end by 8 bases; junction bases not matched to a gene: 9. CDR3 size: 14 residues. As DNA, the CDR3 is TGTGCCAGCAGTGTTAAACAGGGGGCGAAGGGCTACACCTTC. Encoded protein: CASSVKQGAKGYTF.

At least ten counts were recorded for this clonotype. This rearrangement joins TRBV5-1 to TRBJ2-5; TRBD2 matches 11 bases. Germline V lookup: CDR1 SGHRS, CDR2 YFSETQ. The CDR3 extends over 15 amino acids. With V trimmed by 1 base and J by 5 bases, 4 bases remained unmatched. CDR3 amino acids: CASSLQLAGVETQYF. CDR3 DNA: TGCGCCAGCAGCTTGCAACTAGCGGGAGTGGAGACCCAGTACTTC.

This clonotype was seen at least ten times. The chain combines TRBV7-8 with TRBJ2-4; D remains ambiguous. This CDR3 is built from 15 residues. Trimming pared 1 base from V and 0 bases from J, leaving 7 bases between. Germline loops: CDR1 SGHVS, CDR2 FQNEAQ. Here the CDR3 DNA reads TGTGCCAGCAGCTTAGACAGCGTAGCCAAAAACATTCAGTACTTC. The encoded protein is CASSLDSVAKNIQYF.

This clonotype was seen a few times. V usage is TRBV12-3 or TRBV12-4 and J usage is TRBJ1-2; TRBD1 might be the D (5 bases). The length of the CDR3 is 13 residues. Trimming removed 3 bases at V and 2 bases at J, with 7 bases between. This CDR3 is CASSFWDNYGYTF. DNA for the CDR3: TGTGCCAGCAGTTTTTGGGACAACTATGGCTACACCTTC.

The rearrangement uses TRBV7-2 and TRBJ2-7; 7 bases match TRBD1. This CDR3 contains 16 residues. The V gene end was trimmed by 8 bases and the J gene end by 4 bases; junction bases not matched to a gene: 17. CDR1 and CDR2 (germline): SGHTA, FQGNSA. In DNA form, the CDR3 reads TGTGCCAGCTCCCATGAAGGGGGCGCGAATCTATACGAGCAGTACTTC. This gives the protein CASSHEGGANLYEQYF.